These 25 T cell receptor beta chains were all obtained from the same sample, sequenced in a study of shared T cell receptors in the human thymus. Measured with immunoSEQ multiplex PCR; TCRdb has only the in-frame clones, and not every one. The table has approximately 730,000 clones, over 75% seen once. This sample also appeared in a second study, on human thymus T cells.

Sequenced material: thymocytes. The source is a girl in the first two years of life with a congenital heart defect.

V gene TRBV7-8 combines with J gene TRBJ2-5; 11 bases agree with TRBD1. The CDR3 has 15 residues. Germline trimming cut 5 bases from V and 7 bases from J; bases unmatched to any gene: 9. CDR1 and CDR2 (germline): SGHVS, FQNEAQ. The CDR3 nucleotides are TGTGCCAGCAGCCCACCGGACAGGGGGCGCGGGACCCAGTACTTC. Translated: CASSPPDRGRGTQYF.

V and J are TRBV27 and TRBJ2-3; no firm D call. The germline gives CDR1 MNHEY, CDR2 SMNVEV (reference sequence). The V end was cut by 6 bases, the J end by 1 base, with 8 bases between. There are 13 residues in the CDR3. CDR3 in DNA: TGTGCCAGCAGCCATCTAGGCACAGATACGCAGTATTTT. Protein sequence: CASSHLGTDTQYF.

The chain links TRBV4-3 to TRBJ2-2; TRBD1 matches 7 bases. V dropped 1 base and J dropped 4; count of bases not matched to a gene: 6. The CDR3 sequence is 16 residues long. The germline CDR1 and CDR2 sequences are LGHNA and YSLEER. The CDR3 DNA reads as TGCGCCAGCAGCCAAGGCCGGGGACAGTCCACCGGGGAGCTGTTTTTT. This translates into CASSQGRGQSTGELFF.

The rearrangement joins TRBV5-6 to TRBJ2-2; D unclear. The CDR3 length is 16 residues. Germline V gives CDR1 SGHDT, CDR2 YYEEEE. V was trimmed by 5 bases and J by 0 bases, leaving 14 bases between them. The CDR3: CASRKTDLANTGELFF. CDR3 in DNA: TGTGCCAGCAGGAAAACAGACCTGGCGAACACCGGGGAGCTGTTTTTT.

This clone was counted once. The CDR3 spells CASSQDEQDFEQYF. In DNA form, the CDR3 reads TGCGCCAGCAGCCAAGATGAGCAGGACTTCGAGCAGTACTTC. This chain joins TRBV4-1 and TRBJ2-7; TRBD2 might be the D (5 bases). CDR3 length: 14 residues. With 0 bases removed from V and 6 bases from J, the gap between germline ends came to 12 bases. Per the germline V gene, CDR1 is MGHRA and CDR2 is YSYEKL.

The chain links TRBV5-1 to TRBJ2-1; 12 nucleotides align to TRBD2. Trimming cost V 0 bases and J 8 bases; bases outside gene matches: 18. This CDR3 contains 20 residues. The germline gives CDR1 SGHRS, CDR2 YFSETQ. The CDR3 region is CASSLAPASGGAQRRDEQFF. In DNA form, the CDR3 reads TGCGCCAGCAGCTTGGCCCCTGCTAGCGGGGGGGCTCAACGTCGTGATGAGCAGTTCTTC.

The chain couples TRBV14 to TRBJ1-2, with 10 bases aligning to TRBD1. Per germline, CDR1 SGHDN and CDR2 FVKESK. After removal of 1 base from V and 3 bases from J, the junction contained 2 bases not matched to a gene. The CDR3 length is 15 residues. The CDR3 here is CASSQGGQGDYGYTF. The CDR3 bases are TGTGCCAGCAGCCAAGGAGGACAGGGGGACTATGGCTACACCTTC.

The chain employs TRBV9 and TRBJ2-7, with D perhaps TRBD2 (6 bases). CDR1 is SGDLS, CDR2 YYNGEE, per germline. The germline V and J ends were trimmed by 2 bases and 6 bases, with 9 bases remaining between them. The CDR3 length is 12 residues. For the CDR3, the DNA is TGTGCCAGCAGCGTTTGGGGAGGCGAGCAGTACTTC. This translates into CASSVWGGEQYF.

The chain employs TRBV7-2 and TRBJ1-3; a weak D match, TRBD1 (6 bases). There are 16 residues in the CDR3. Germline V gene sequence: CDR1 SGHTA, CDR2 FQGNSA. V was clipped by 5 bases and J by 4 bases, with 18 bases between them. DNA for the CDR3: TGTGCCAGCAGCCTGGGGGTCACAGGGACAGGAAACACCATATATTTT. It is translated as CASSLGVTGTGNTIYF.

V and J are TRBV28 and TRBJ1-2, with D perhaps TRBD1 (5 bases). This CDR3 has 14 amino acids. Trimming stripped 10 bases from V and 7 bases from J, with 22 bases between. Looked up from germline, CDR1 is MDHEN and CDR2 is SYDVKM. This CDR3 is CATTRGANVGGYTF. The DNA for the CDR3 is TGTGCCACCACAAGGGGCGCTAATGTCGGTGGCTACACCTTC.

The rearrangement uses TRBV19 and TRBJ1-5; maybe TRBD1 (5 bases). Germline values: CDR1 LNHDA, CDR2 SQIVND (reference sequence). Deletions cut 3 bases from V and 1 base from J, with 10 bases between. CDR3 size: 15 residues. This CDR3 is CASSMVHRSNQPQHF. The CDR3 DNA is TGTGCCAGTAGTATGGTCCACAGGAGCAATCAGCCCCAGCATTTT.

This clone was counted a single time. The rearrangement joins TRBV14 to TRBJ1-2, with TRBD1 matching over 11 bases. The junction had 4 bases not matched to a gene; V was cut back by 4 bases and J by 6 bases. CDR1 and CDR2 (germline): SGHDN, FVKESK. The CDR3 length is 14 residues. CDR3 sequence reads: CASSRTGGQNGYTF. The CDR3 nucleotides are TGTGCCAGCAGCCGGACAGGGGGCCAGAATGGCTACACCTTC.

A single count supports this clone. J is TRBJ1-2 and V is TRBV28; maybe TRBD1 (6 bases). Between the trimmed V and J ends, which lost 7 bases and 3 bases, there was a span of 12 bases. The CDR3 sequence is 13 residues long. The germline gives CDR1 MDHEN, CDR2 SYDVKM. DNA of the CDR3: TGTGCCAGCATCCAAACAGGGCACTATGGCTACACCTTC. It is translated as CASIQTGHYGYTF.

This chain connects TRBV11-2 to TRBJ2-7; D unresolved. This CDR3 contains 14 residues. Germline V CDR1 and CDR2: SGHAT, FQNNGV. V was cut by 8 bases and J by 2 bases, with 16 bases left in between. CDR3 coding DNA: TGTGCCAGCGCCCTGACCGGGTCCACCTACGAGCAGTACTTC. Residues: CASALTGSTYEQYF.

The chain combines TRBV6-1 with TRBJ2-1; perhaps TRBD1 as D (5 bases). V lost 7 bases and J 5 bases, leaving 9 bases between the germline ends. Per germline, CDR1 MNHNS and CDR2 SASEGT. This CDR3 is built from 12 residues. The CDR3 reads CASTGSHNEQFF. Here the CDR3 DNA reads TGTGCCAGCACAGGGTCCCACAATGAGCAGTTCTTC.

V and J are TRBV30 and TRBJ1-2, with 7 nucleotides matching TRBD1. The ends lost 1 base at V and 4 bases at J; junction bases unmatched: 3. The germline gives CDR1 GTSNPN, CDR2 SVGIG (reference sequence). The CDR3 contains 13 residues. The CDR3 region is CAWSGGTVYGYTF. The CDR3 nucleotides are TGTGCCTGGAGTGGTGGGACAGTCTATGGCTACACCTTC.

This clone was detected only once. The V and J genes are TRBV7-6 and TRBJ2-1; 9 bases are shared with TRBD2. Per the germline V gene, CDR1 is SGHVS and CDR2 is FNYEAQ. The CDR3 contains 18 residues. V trimming: 0 bases; J trimming: 7 bases; junction bases outside the gene matches: 13. The CDR3 reads CASSLAPGLATSYNEQFF. As DNA, the CDR3 is TGTGCCAGCAGCTTAGCGCCGGGACTAGCTACTTCTTATAATGAGCAGTTCTTC.

The chain carries TRBV18 and TRBJ2-7, with D maybe TRBD1 (6 bases). Germline V gene data show CDR1 as KGHSH and CDR2 as LQKENI. This CDR3 contains 14 residues. Deletions cut 3 bases from V and 6 bases from J, with 15 bases between. CDR3 coding DNA: TGTGCCAGCTCACCGACAGGAAGGGCGGCCGAGCAGTACTTC. Translating it yields CASSPTGRAAEQYF.

The chain carries TRBV19 and TRBJ2-1, with 11 bases identical to TRBD1. V lost 3 bases, J lost 1 base, and 14 bases stayed unmatched. In germline, CDR1 is LNHDA, CDR2 SQIVND (reference sequence). The CDR3 extends over 20 amino acids. CDR3 coding DNA: TGTGCCAGTAGTATCCCCCAGCCACGGGACAGGGGGGATTCCTACAATGAGCAGTTCTTC. Its translation is CASSIPQPRDRGDSYNEQFF.

The chain joins TRBV5-1 to TRBJ1-3; 8 bases agree with TRBD1. The CDR3 loop spans 17 amino acids. CDR1 and CDR2 from the germline V gene are SGHRS and YFSETQ. J lost 0 bases, V lost 5 bases, and 10 bases had no gene match. Here the CDR3 DNA reads TGCGCCAGCAGATCCCACTGTACAGGGGGCTCTGGAAACACCATATATTTT. Its translation: CASRSHCTGGSGNTIYF.

Only one count was recorded for this clone. V usage is TRBV5-4 and J usage is TRBJ2-1, with TRBD2 matching 11 bases. This CDR3 comprises 15 residues. Per the germline V gene, CDR1 is SGHNT and CDR2 is YYREEE (reference sequence). V was pared by 6 bases and J by 10 bases, with 12 bases of the junction left unmatched. The CDR3, as DNA: TGTGCCAGCAATCTAGCGGGGGGACCACTTTTCGAGCAGTTCTTC. This translates into CASNLAGGPLFEQFF.

This clone was counted a single time. This chain connects TRBV7-2 to TRBJ1-1, with 10 nucleotides matching TRBD1. V lost 1 base to trimming and J lost 10 bases; unmatched junction nucleotides: 3. The germline V gene encodes CDR1 SGHTA and CDR2 FQGNSA. The CDR3 extends over 13 amino acids. The CDR3 region has the DNA TGTGCCAGCAGCTTAGGGAGGACAGGGGGAGCTTTCTTT. Amino acids: CASSLGRTGGAFF.

The genes are TRBV6-5 and TRBJ2-7, with unresolved D. The CDR3 is 14 amino acids. The germline V and J ends were trimmed by 0 bases and 4 bases, with 10 bases remaining between them. The germline V gene has CDR1 MNHEY and CDR2 SVGAGI. The CDR3 loop is CASSYSILQYEQYF. The DNA of the CDR3 is TGTGCCAGCAGTTACTCGATTCTTCAGTACGAGCAGTACTTC.

The V call is TRBV7-9, the J call TRBJ2-7; TRBD2 is a possible D gene (5 bases). Trimming removed 4 bases at V and 5 bases at J, with 15 bases between. Germline V gene lookup returns CDR1 SEHNR and CDR2 FQNEAQ (reference sequence). The CDR3 has 14 residues. This chain's CDR3 is CASSSYGETHEQYF. For the CDR3, the DNA is TGTGCCAGCAGCTCTTACGGGGAAACCCACGAGCAGTACTTC.

The gene calls are TRBV4-3 and TRBJ2-7, with D tentatively TRBD1 (5 bases). V lost 4 bases and J 5 bases, leaving 12 bases between the germline ends. The CDR3 covers 13 residues. Germline V lookup: CDR1 LGHNA, CDR2 YSLEER. The CDR3 DNA reads as TGCGCCAGCAGCCCCCGGACACTGGACGAGCAGTACTTC. Its protein product is CASSPRTLDEQYF.